This T cell receptor (beta chain) was identified during a study of T cell repertoires in cytomegalovirus infection. At the level of the study: The authors relied on CMV epitopes, both recently identified HLA-C-restricted and well-studied HLA-B-restricted. Public TCR beta signatures marked donors with CMV infection and the matching HLA. Points from the study as a whole: The study found HLA-C-restricted CMV-specific TCR beta clonotypes dominating the ex vivo response. Frequencies of public TCR beta families were cumulated, and this identified carriers of CMV plus the relevant HLA.

The germline CDR1 and CDR2 sequences are MNHNS and SASEGT. The CDR3 runs to 14 residues. Trimming took 5 bases from V and 0 from J, leaving 11 bases between them. TCRdb recomputed calls from the reads with MiXCR, one row per CDR3 protein. The data show roughly 990,000 distinct CDR3 sequences, with less than 40% seen just once and more than 12% held by the top ten. Regarding this clonotype: What it binds is not known.

This clonotype was obtained from a human donor in good health (CMV status not recorded). Some clones in this sample may be carry-over from other donors' samples. The chain recombines TRBV6-1 with TRBJ2-7; D is perhaps TRBD1 (5 bases). Sequenced here: cultured CD8+ T cells from PBMCs, sampled from culture after CMV antigen stimulation. The CDR3 protein is CASSYLGDSYEQYF. Written as DNA, the CDR3 is TGTGCCAGCAGTTACCTAGGGGACTCCTACGAGCAGTACTTC.